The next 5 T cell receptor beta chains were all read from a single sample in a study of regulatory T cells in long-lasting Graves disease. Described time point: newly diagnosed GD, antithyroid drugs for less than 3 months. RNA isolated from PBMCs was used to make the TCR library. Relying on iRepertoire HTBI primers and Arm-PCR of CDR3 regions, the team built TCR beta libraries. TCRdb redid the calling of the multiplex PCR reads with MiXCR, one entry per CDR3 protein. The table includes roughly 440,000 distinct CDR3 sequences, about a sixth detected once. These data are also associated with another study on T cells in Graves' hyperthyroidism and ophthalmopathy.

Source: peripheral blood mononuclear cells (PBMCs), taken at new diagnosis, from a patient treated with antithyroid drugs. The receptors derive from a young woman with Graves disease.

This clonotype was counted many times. CDR3 nucleotides: TGTGCCAGCCACCCCGGACAGGGCCGACACGAGCAGTACTTC. It encodes CASHPGQGRHEQYF. The chain employs TRBV11-3 and TRBJ2-7, with 8 bases identical to TRBD1. The CDR3 extends over 14 amino acids. With V trimmed by 8 bases and J by 5 bases, 11 bases remained unmatched. CDR1 and CDR2 from the germline V gene are SGHNT and YENEEA.

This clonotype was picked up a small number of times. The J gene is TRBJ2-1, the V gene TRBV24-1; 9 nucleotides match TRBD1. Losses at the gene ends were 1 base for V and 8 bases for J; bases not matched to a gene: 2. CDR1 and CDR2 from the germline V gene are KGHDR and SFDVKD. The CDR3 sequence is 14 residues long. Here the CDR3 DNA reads TGTGCCACCAGTGATTTTAGGACAGGGGATGAGCAGTTCTTC. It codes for CATSDFRTGDEQFF.

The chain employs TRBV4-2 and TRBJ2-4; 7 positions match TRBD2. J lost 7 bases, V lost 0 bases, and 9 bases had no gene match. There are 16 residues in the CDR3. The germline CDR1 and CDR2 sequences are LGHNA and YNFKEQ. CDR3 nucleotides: TGTGCCAGCAGCCAAGAAGGAGCGGGACCTGGGAACATTCAGTACTTC. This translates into CASSQEGAGPGNIQYF.

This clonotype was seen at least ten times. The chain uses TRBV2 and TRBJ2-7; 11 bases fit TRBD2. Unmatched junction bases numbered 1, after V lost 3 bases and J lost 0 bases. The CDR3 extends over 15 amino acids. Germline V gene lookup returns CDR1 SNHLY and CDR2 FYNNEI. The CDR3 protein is CASSEGLAASYEQYF. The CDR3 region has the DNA TGTGCCAGCAGTGAGGGACTAGCGGCCTCCTACGAGCAGTACTTC.

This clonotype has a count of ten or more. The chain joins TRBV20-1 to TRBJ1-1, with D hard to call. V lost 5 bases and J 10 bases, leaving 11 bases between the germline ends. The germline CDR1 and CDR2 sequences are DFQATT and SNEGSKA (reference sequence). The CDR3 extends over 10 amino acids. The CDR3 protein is CSAEINGAFF. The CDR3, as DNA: TGCAGTGCTGAGATTAATGGAGCTTTCTTT.